These 30 T cell receptor beta chains originate from one sample sequenced in a study of T cell repertoires in cytomegalovirus infection. MiXCR, run by TCRdb on the reads, gives a single entry per CDR3 protein. The sample includes about 500,000 distinct CDR3 sequences, 33% of them seen just once. Their target antigens are unknown. The sample consisted of cultured PBMCs, taken from culture after CMV antigen stimulation. The receptor set was obtained from a human donor in good health (CMV status not recorded). Some clones in this sample may be carry-over from other donors' samples.

V is TRBV12-3 or TRBV12-4 and J is TRBJ2-3, with D possibly being TRBD1 or TRBD2 (5 bases each). The CDR3 is 13 residues long. Trimming cost V 6 bases and J 8 bases, with 15 bases left between them. The CDR3 region is CASRGTAQGTQYF. CDR3 nucleotide sequence: TGTGCCAGCAGGGGGACGGCCCAGGGTACGCAGTATTTT.

This clonotype was counted many times. CDR3 coding DNA: TGTGCCAGCAGCCCAGGATGGATGTACGAGCAGTACTTC. Encoded protein: CASSPGWMYEQYF. The chain recombines TRBV7-2 with TRBJ2-7, with no clear D. The germline V gene encodes CDR1 SGHTA and CDR2 FQGNSA. This CDR3 spans 13 amino acids. V lost 5 bases and J 4 bases, leaving 12 bases between the germline ends.

This clonotype was observed a few times. The V and J genes are TRBV5-1 and TRBJ2-2; 8 bases align to TRBD1. Per the germline V gene, CDR1 is SGHRS and CDR2 is YFSETQ. This CDR3 region has 16 residues. The junction had 8 bases not matched to a gene; V was cut back by 1 base and J by 6 bases. This CDR3 is CASSLKDRVDAGELFF. The CDR3 DNA sequence: TGCGCCAGCAGCTTGAAGGACAGGGTGGACGCCGGGGAGCTGTTTTTT.

The CDR3 is CSARTSGRGEQFF. The DNA of the CDR3 is TGCAGTGCCCGGACTAGCGGGAGGGGTGAGCAGTTCTTC. This rearrangement joins TRBV20-1 to TRBJ2-1; 15 positions agree with TRBD2. The V segment lost 6 bases and the J segment 9 bases; nucleotides outside the gene matches: 3. Looked up from germline, CDR1 is DFQATT and CDR2 is SNEGSKA (reference sequence). This CDR3 has 13 amino acids.

This clonotype was detected many times. The rearrangement links TRBV11-2 to TRBJ2-3; D is ambiguous. The ends were cut back, 3 bases at V and 1 base at J, with 14 bases in the middle. The V gene's germline CDR1 is SGHAT and CDR2 FQNNGV. The CDR3 length is 16 residues. The CDR3 DNA follows: TGTGCCAGCAGCTTCACCTTCGGACGGGGCACAGATACGCAGTATTTT. Protein sequence: CASSFTFGRGTDTQYF. The full variable domain, with the rest looked up from reference TRBV11-2 and TRBJ2-3, is EAGVAQSPRYKIIEKRQSVAFWCNPISGHATLYWYQQILGQGPKLLIQFQNNGVVDDSQLPKDRFSAERLKGVDSTLKIQPAKLEDSAVYLCASSFTFGRGTDTQYFGPGTRLTVL.

This clonotype was recorded a few times. This chain uses TRBV7-2 with TRBJ2-5; 8 positions agree with TRBD2. Germline trimming cut 1 base from V and 2 bases from J; bases unmatched to any gene: 15. CDR3 length: 19 residues. The germline V gene encodes CDR1 SGHTA and CDR2 FQGNSA. CDR3 sequence reads: CASSLVRLAGSPPQETQYF. The CDR3 DNA is TGTGCCAGCAGCTTAGTTCGATTAGCGGGGAGTCCTCCACAAGAGACCCAGTACTTC.

This clonotype has a count of ten or more. In DNA, the CDR3 is TGTGCCAGCAGCGGGCAGGGAGACTACGAGCAGTACGTC. Protein: CASSGQGDYEQYV. The chain carries TRBV2 and TRBJ2-7; D possibly uses TRBD1 or TRBD2 (5 bases each). The germline V and J ends were trimmed by 6 bases and 3 bases, with 12 bases remaining between them. The germline CDR1 and CDR2 sequences are SNHLY and FYNNEI. The CDR3 runs to 13 residues.

A few counts support this clonotype. V is TRBV19 and J is TRBJ1-5, with TRBD1 matching over 8 bases. The CDR3 is 13 amino acids. Germline values: CDR1 LNHDA, CDR2 SQIVND (reference sequence). Trimming took 4 bases from V and 9 from J; bases not matched to a gene: 5. CDR3 DNA sequence: TGTGCCAGTAGTACCCGGACAGGGACGCCCCAGCATTTT. It codes for CASSTRTGTPQHF. Full variable domain (outside the CDR3, taken from reference TRBV19 and TRBJ1-5): DGGITQSPKYLFRKEGQNVTLSCEQNLNHDAMYWYRQDPGQGLRLIYYSQIVNDFQKGDIAEGYSVSREKKESFPLTVTSAQKNPTAFYLCASSTRTGTPQHFGDGTRLSIL.

The chain uses TRBV4-3 and TRBJ2-3; D gene uncertain. V lost 0 bases to trimming and J lost 0 bases, with 10 bases between them. The germline gives CDR1 LGHNA, CDR2 YSLEER. The length of the CDR3 is 16 residues. CDR3 in DNA: TGCGCCAGCAGCCAAGAAGCTCGATCTAGCACAGATACGCAGTATTTT. The encoded protein is CASSQEARSSTDTQYF.

This clonotype has ten or more counts. The V and J genes are TRBV7-6 and TRBJ1-5, with D tentatively TRBD1 (5 bases). The germline gives CDR1 SGHVS, CDR2 FNYEAQ. V was trimmed by 5 bases and J by 4 bases, leaving 15 bases between them. The CDR3 extends over 15 amino acids. CDR3 in amino acids: CASSLQSGLNQPQHF. In nucleotides, the CDR3 is TGTGCCAGCAGCCTCCAGTCGGGGCTGAATCAGCCCCAGCATTTT.

There are many counts of this clonotype. The rearrangement joins TRBV12-5 to TRBJ2-5; D tentatively fits TRBD1 or TRBD2 (5 bases each). Germline V gene lookup returns CDR1 LGHNT and CDR2 FRNRAP. This CDR3 is built from 14 residues. Trimming pared 5 bases from V and 5 bases from J, leaving 15 bases between. In nucleotides, the CDR3 is TGTGCTAGTGGTGGGACGGCTAGCTGGGAGACCCAGTACTTC. It specifies CASGGTASWETQYF.

This chain uses TRBV4-1 with TRBJ2-7, with D tentatively TRBD2 (5 bases). Germline V gene data show CDR1 as MGHRA and CDR2 as YSYEKL. Trimming left V 4 bases short and J 9 bases short, with 16 bases between. The CDR3 covers 13 residues. DNA for the CDR3: TGCGCCAGCAGCCCCCGGGATAGGTCGGGGCAGTACTTC. This encodes CASSPRDRSGQYF.

This chain uses TRBV27 with TRBJ2-2, with D possibly matching TRBD1 (5 bases). V lost 5 bases and J 2 bases, leaving 9 bases between the germline ends. CDR1 and CDR2 (germline): MNHEY, SMNVEV (reference sequence). This CDR3 is built from 14 residues. The CDR3 here is CASSIQGNTGELFF. CDR3 bases: TGTGCCAGCAGTATTCAGGGTAACACCGGGGAGCTGTTTTTT.

The chain uses TRBV2 and TRBJ2-1, with no clear D. The CDR3 runs 15 residues. Looked up from germline, CDR1 is SNHLY and CDR2 is FYNNEI. V was trimmed by 2 bases and J by 5 bases, leaving 13 bases between them. The CDR3: CASSEIVGWDNEQFF. The CDR3 bases are TGTGCCAGCAGTGAAATAGTAGGCTGGGACAATGAGCAGTTCTTC. The variable domain in full, with the rest retrieved from reference TRBV2 and TRBJ2-1, is EPEVTQTPSHQVTQMGQEVILRCVPISNHLYFYWYRQILGQKVEFLVSFYNNEISEKSEIFDDQFSVERPDGSNFTLKIRSTKLEDSAMYFCASSEIVGWDNEQFFGPGTRLTVL.

There are a few counts of this clonotype. The chain carries TRBV23-1 and TRBJ2-1; D possibly uses TRBD1 or TRBD2 (7 bases each). TRBV23-1 is classed as an ORF, of uncertain function. V lost 1 base and J 3 bases, leaving 13 bases between the germline ends. There are 16 residues in the CDR3. The CDR3 DNA sequence: TGCGCCAGCAGTCAATATGTCAGGGGGGGCTACAATGAGCAGTTCTTC. Protein sequence: CASSQYVRGGYNEQFF.

The CDR3 DNA sequence: TGTGCCAGCAGTATAATTGGGGGGACCAAAGAGACCCAGTACTTC. Translation: CASSIIGGTKETQYF. The rearrangement joins TRBV12-3 or TRBV12-4 to TRBJ2-5; D possibly corresponds to TRBD2 (6 bases). The CDR3 loop spans 15 amino acids. V gave up 5 bases and J gave up 3 bases, with 16 bases separating them.

J is TRBJ2-1 and V is TRBV7-3, with D possibly TRBD2 on 6 matching bases. Germline CDR1 SGHTA, CDR2 FQGTGA. V dropped 2 bases and J dropped 0 bases, with 8 bases sitting between them. The CDR3 is made up of 15 amino acids. The CDR3 protein is CASSLLANSYNEQFF. The CDR3, as DNA: TGTGCCAGCAGCTTACTAGCGAACTCCTACAATGAGCAGTTCTTC.

CDR3 in DNA: TGTGCCAGCAGTTACCAGGGACTAGCGGTACTCGCGAACACCGGGGAGCTGTTTTTT. Translation: CASSYQGLAVLANTGELFF. The J gene is TRBJ2-2, the V gene TRBV6-5, with 11 bases identical to TRBD2. The CDR3 consists of 19 residues. The V segment lost 2 bases and the J segment 0 bases; nucleotides outside the gene matches: 8. Germline values: CDR1 MNHEY, CDR2 SVGAGI.

The chain carries TRBV30 and TRBJ2-2, with a tentative D call TRBD1 (5 bases). V was trimmed by 4 bases and J by 4 bases, leaving 7 bases between them. The CDR3 runs 12 residues. The V gene's germline CDR1 is GTSNPN and CDR2 SVGIG (reference sequence). The CDR3 region is CAWTRGTGELFF. In DNA, the CDR3 is TGTGCCTGGACAAGGGGCACCGGGGAGCTGTTTTTT.

The V and J genes are TRBV10-3 and TRBJ2-5; 9 nucleotides line up with TRBD1. This CDR3 has 15 residues. Germline trimming cut 4 bases from V and 3 bases from J; bases unmatched to any gene: 6. CDR1 is ENHRY and CDR2 is SYGVKD in the germline V gene. As DNA, the CDR3 is TGTGCCATCAGTGGGGACAGGGCCCCTAAAGAGACCCAGTACTTC. Amino acids: CAISGDRAPKETQYF.

The gene calls are TRBV7-2 and TRBJ1-5; 7 nucleotides align to TRBD1. Germline V gene lookup returns CDR1 SGHTA and CDR2 FQGNSA. The CDR3 runs to 15 residues. Trimming at V came to 0 bases and at J to 5 bases, leaving 4 bases not matched to a gene. The CDR3 nucleotides read TGTGCCAGCAGCTTAGCGACAGGGTTACATCAGCCCCAGCATTTT. Translated, it gives CASSLATGLHQPQHF.

This clonotype turned up a few times. This CDR3 reads CASSYDYRDNEQFF. The CDR3, as DNA: TGTGCCAGCAGCTACGACTACAGAGACAATGAGCAGTTCTTC. The chain joins TRBV6-5 to TRBJ2-1; possibly TRBD2 for D (5 bases). This CDR3 region has 14 residues. With 6 bases removed from V and 5 bases from J, the gap between germline ends came to 14 bases. In germline, CDR1 is MNHEY, CDR2 SVGAGI.

The chain uses TRBV7-2 and TRBJ2-1; D tentatively fits TRBD1 or TRBD2 (5 bases each). V was pared by 7 bases and J by 10 bases, with 20 bases between. Germline V gene data show CDR1 as SGHTA and CDR2 as FQGNSA. The CDR3 is made up of 14 amino acids. The CDR3 is CASTLRDPYLEQFF. CDR3 nucleotide sequence: TGTGCCAGCACCCTAAGGGACCCCTATTTGGAGCAGTTCTTC. The full variable domain, rest sourced from reference TRBV7-2 and TRBJ2-1, is GAGVSQSPSNKVTEKGKDVELRCDPISGHTALYWYRQSLGQGLEFLIYFQGNSAPDKSGLPSDRFSAERTGGSVSTLTIQRTQQEDSAVYLCASTLRDPYLEQFFGPGTRLTVL.

Ten or more counts support this clonotype. The rearrangement links TRBV28 to TRBJ1-5; TRBD1 aligns across 10 bases. The J segment lost 5 bases and the V segment lost 5 bases, leaving 6 bases of the junction unmatched. The V gene's germline CDR1 is MDHEN and CDR2 SYDVKM. The CDR3 is 15 residues long. CDR3 amino acids: CASSPATGGYQPQHF. CDR3 in DNA: TGTGCCAGCAGTCCAGCGACAGGGGGCTATCAGCCCCAGCATTTT. The variable domain in full, with the rest retrieved from reference TRBV28 and TRBJ1-5, is DVKVTQSSRYLVKRTGEKVFLECVQDMDHENMFWYRQDPGLGLRLIYFSYDVKMKEKGDIPEGYSVSREKKERFSLILESASTNQTSMYLCASSPATGGYQPQHFGDGTRLSIL.

This clonotype was counted a few times. The V gene is TRBV6-2 or TRBV6-3, the J gene TRBJ2-5, with TRBD1 identical over 7 bases. The V segment lost 3 bases and the J segment 4 bases; nucleotides outside the gene matches: 11. This CDR3 contains 16 residues. Germline CDR1 is MNHEY and CDR2 is SVGEGT. The CDR3 sequence is CASSYHRGQVRETQYF. The CDR3 DNA reads as TGTGCCAGCAGTTATCACCGCGGACAGGTGAGAGAGACCCAGTACTTC.

The chain couples TRBV28 to TRBJ1-5; a possible D gene is TRBD1 (6 bases). V lost 3 bases to trimming and J lost 1 base, with 10 bases between them. This CDR3 is 15 amino acids long. From germline, CDR1 is MDHEN and CDR2 SYDVKM. The CDR3 bases are TGTGCCAGCAGTTTCCTAGACAGGAGCAATCAGCCCCAGCATTTT. Translated, it gives CASSFLDRSNQPQHF.

The chain carries TRBV6-5 and TRBJ2-7, with TRBD2 matching 7 bases. J lost 4 bases, V lost 2 bases, and 5 bases had no gene match. This CDR3 comprises 14 residues. Per germline, CDR1 MNHEY and CDR2 SVGAGI. This CDR3 is CASSYTGGGYEQYF. The CDR3 region has the DNA TGTGCCAGCAGTTACACGGGAGGAGGGTACGAGCAGTACTTC.

The gene calls are TRBV12-3 or TRBV12-4 and TRBJ1-5; TRBD1 is a possible D gene (5 bases). Trimming cost V 8 bases and J 1 base, with 12 bases left between them. CDR3 length: 14 amino acids. The CDR3 protein is CASWGGRSNQPQHF. CDR3 in DNA: TGTGCCAGCTGGGGGGGTAGGAGCAATCAGCCCCAGCATTTT.

This clonotype turned up a few times. This chain uses TRBV5-1 with TRBJ2-1; 10 bases line up with TRBD2. The trim removed 2 bases at V and 4 bases at J, leaving 12 bases unmatched. CDR3 length equals 18 residues. Germline CDR1 and CDR2: SGHRS and YFSETQ. CDR3 in DNA: TGCGCCAGCAGCTTAAGGGAGATCGGACTAGCGGAATACAATGAGCAGTTCTTC. Residues: CASSLREIGLAEYNEQFF. Full variable domain (rest looked up from reference TRBV5-1 and TRBJ2-1): KAGVTQTPRYLIKTRGQQVTLSCSPISGHRSVSWYQQTPGQGLQFLFEYFSETQRNKGNFPGRFSGRQFSNSRSEMNVSTLELGDSALYLCASSLREIGLAEYNEQFFGPGTRLTVL.

This clonotype turned up a few times. This chain connects TRBV7-2 to TRBJ2-3; 7 nucleotides line up with TRBD2. V was clipped by 4 bases and J by 0 bases; unmatched bases: 10. The CDR3 is made up of 17 amino acids. The germline gives CDR1 SGHTA, CDR2 FQGNSA. In DNA, the CDR3 is TGTGCCAGCAGCTCAAAAGGAAGTAGCGGGAGCACAGATACGCAGTATTTT. It yields the protein CASSSKGSSGSTDTQYF.